A selection of T cell receptor beta chains follows, all from one sample in a study of OX40 agonist ivuxolimab in advanced cancers. Using immunoSEQ multiplex PCR, the repertoire was profiled, and TCRdb retains in-frame clones only, with some absent. This sample has fewer than 90,000 clones; around 87% occur once, and the top ten carry 0.2% to 0.3%. Sequenced material: CD4+ or CD8+ T cells sorted from blood, taken in a trial of the OX40 agonist ivuxolimab. The receptor source for this set is an adult with an advanced solid tumor such as melanoma, head and neck, liver or kidney cancer. CDR3s include the opening cysteine and the closing phenylalanine or tryptophan. The D gene is left open where the match is weak. A row's size may be missing; if present it is once, few, many or a size class.

>.|TRBJ1-2|.|TRBV5-5
CASSLGPRTDYGYTF
TGTGCCAGCAGCTTGGGACCTAGAACGGACTATGGCTACACCTTC
>.|TRBJ2-7|.|TRBV1
CTSSHVQARSSYEQYF
TGCACCAGCAGCCATGTACAAGCACGATCCTCCTACGAGCAGTACTTC
>.|TRBJ1-2|.|TRBV2
CASSESVRVGGYTF
TGTGCCAGCAGTGAATCGGTGCGAGTAGGTGGCTACACCTTC
>TRBD2|TRBJ2-3|.|TRBV7-2
CASSLGGTSGRTDTQYF
TGTGCCAGCAGCTTAGGAGGGACTAGCGGCCGCACAGATACGCAGTATTTT
>.|TRBJ2-6|few|TRBV15
CATSRDNSGANVLTF
TGTGCCACCAGCAGAGACAACTCTGGGGCCAACGTCCTGACTTTC
>TRBD2|TRBJ2-3|few|TRBV7-6
CASSLSGSSTDTQYF
TGTGCCAGCAGCTTAAGCGGGAGTAGCACAGATACGCAGTATTTT
>.|TRBJ2-7|.|TRBV4-3
CASSQDWTTYEQYF
TGCGCCAGCAGCCAAGATTGGACGACCTACGAGCAGTACTTC
>TRBD2|TRBJ2-1|.|TRBV6-5
CASSFAGTNNNEQFF
TGTGCCAGCAGTTTCGCCGGGACTAACAACAATGAGCAGTTCTTC
>.|TRBJ2-2|once|TRBV5-1
CASSLEFSGELFF
TGCGCCAGCAGCTTGGAATTCTCCGGGGAGCTGTTTTTT
>TRBD2|TRBJ2-7|.|TRBV10-1
CASSGGASGSLKQYF
TGCGCCAGCAGTGGTGGAGCTAGCGGGAGCCTGAAACAGTACTTC
>.|TRBJ2-5|.|TRBV5-1
CASSLSRDSKPSQETQYF
TGCGCCAGCAGCTTGTCGCGGGACTCAAAACCTTCTCAAGAGACCCAGTACTTC
>.|TRBJ1-1|.|TRBV7-6
CASSLGGVNEAFF
TGTGCCAGCAGCTTAGGGGGGGTCAATGAAGCTTTCTTT
>.|TRBJ2-1|.|TRBV11-3
CASSLFGQYNEQFF
TGTGCCAGCAGCTTATTCGGGCAGTACAATGAGCAGTTCTTC
>.|TRBJ2-7|.|TRBV7-9
CASSPNRGGTYEQYF
TGTGCCAGCAGCCCGAACAGGGGAGGCACCTACGAGCAGTACTTC
>TRBD1|TRBJ2-7|.|TRBV5-1
CASSLRDRGDEQYF
TGCGCCAGCAGCCTAAGGGACAGGGGCGACGAGCAGTACTTC
>TRBD1|TRBJ1-6|once|TRBV2
CASTLMTGGNSPLHF
TGTGCCAGCACCCTCATGACAGGGGGGAATTCACCCCTCCACTTT
>.|TRBJ1-6|.|TRBV18
CASSPVDDSPLHF
TGTGCCAGCTCACCCGTGGATGATTCACCCCTCCACTTT